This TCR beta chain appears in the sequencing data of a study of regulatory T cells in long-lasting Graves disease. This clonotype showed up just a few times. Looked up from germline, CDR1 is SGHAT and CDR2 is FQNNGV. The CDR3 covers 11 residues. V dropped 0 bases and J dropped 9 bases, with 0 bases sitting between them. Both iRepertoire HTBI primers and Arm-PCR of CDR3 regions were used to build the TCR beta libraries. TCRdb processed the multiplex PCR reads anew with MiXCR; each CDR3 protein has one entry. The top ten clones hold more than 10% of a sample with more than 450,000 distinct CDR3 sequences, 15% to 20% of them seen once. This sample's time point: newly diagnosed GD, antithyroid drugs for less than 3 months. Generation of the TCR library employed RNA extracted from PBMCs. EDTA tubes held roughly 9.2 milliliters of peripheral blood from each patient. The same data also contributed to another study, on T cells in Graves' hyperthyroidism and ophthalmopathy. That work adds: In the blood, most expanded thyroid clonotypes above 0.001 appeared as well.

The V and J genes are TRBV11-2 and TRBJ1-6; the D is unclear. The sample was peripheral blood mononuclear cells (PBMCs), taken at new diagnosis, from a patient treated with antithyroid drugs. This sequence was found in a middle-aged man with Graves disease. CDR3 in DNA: TGTGCCAGCAGCTTAGATTCACCCCTCCACTTT. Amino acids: CASSLDSPLHF.